This T cell receptor (beta chain) was documented in a study of blood T cells in healthy people across ages. Study-level results: As age increased, TCR beta diversity per million T cells fell in a roughly linear fashion. CMV status of donors was not determined, possibly confounding expanded clonotype changes.

Points on this clonotype: Its antigen remains unknown.

The CDR3 covers 14 residues. Germline V gene lookup returns CDR1 LGHDT and CDR2 YNNKEL (reference sequence). Trimming took 4 bases from V and 4 from J; bases not matched to a gene: 7. Primers used in a second PCR of about 6 to 11 cycles were a sample-barcoded 5' primer and a J-beta primer mix. Carrying 12 random nucleotides, a template-switch adaptor labeled each individual cDNA molecule. TCRdb fed the 5' RACE reads into MiXCR, producing one record per CDR3 protein. This table has approximately 820,000 distinct CDR3 sequences, under 45% appearing once. Donor samples were obtained from healthy Caucasian individuals from Russia, aged 6 to 90.

The material sequenced was blood. This chain connects TRBV3-1 to TRBJ2-7; 7 bases are shared with TRBD1. This receptor was obtained from a man in his sixties in good health. The CDR3 loop reads CASSPSLQGYEQYF. CDR3 nucleotides: TGTGCCAGCAGCCCTTCCCTACAGGGGTACGAGCAGTACTTC.